These 18 T cell receptor beta chains were all obtained from the same sample, sequenced in a study of CD8 T cells in Susac syndrome. With random hexamers, about 0.45 to 1 ug RNA was reverse transcribed. TCRdb re-derived calls from the immunoSEQ multiplex PCR reads in MiXCR, one entry per CDR3 protein. The sample contains about 300,000 distinct CDR3 sequences, 89% of which appear only once. The sequenced sample consisted of CD8+ T cells from PBMCs. The receptors shown here come from a human donor with multiple sclerosis.

This chain links TRBV20-1 with TRBJ2-5, with 9 bases aligning to TRBD2. The V segment lost 6 bases and the J segment 4 bases; nucleotides outside the gene matches: 15. The CDR3 consists of 16 residues. Germline V CDR1 and CDR2: DFQATT, SNEGSKA (reference sequence). The CDR3 here is CSASSPAGGLGETQYF. The CDR3 DNA reads as TGCAGTGCCAGCAGCCCAGCGGGGGGCCTCGGAGAGACCCAGTACTTC.

V is TRBV16 and J is TRBJ1-2; D gene unclear. Between the trimmed V and J ends, which lost 0 bases and 0 bases, there was a span of 11 bases. This CDR3 is built from 16 residues. Germline values: CDR1 KGHSY, CDR2 FQNENV. The CDR3 sequence is CASSQSSGSPNYGYTF. DNA for the CDR3: TGTGCCAGCAGCCAATCCTCCGGCAGTCCTAACTATGGCTACACCTTC. Together with reference TRBV16 and TRBJ1-2, the CDR3 gives the full variable domain: GEEVAQTPKHLVRGEGQKAKLYCAPIKGHSYVFWYQQVLKNEFKFLISFQNENVFDETGMPKERFSAKCLPNSPCSLEIQATKLEDSAVYFCASSQSSGSPNYGYTFGSGTRLTVV.

The chain joins TRBV12-3 or TRBV12-4 to TRBJ1-2; 9 positions agree with TRBD1. The trim removed 4 bases at V and 0 bases at J, leaving 9 bases unmatched. The length of the CDR3 is 17 residues. Here the CDR3 reads CASSYRDRDPSNYGYTF. The CDR3 DNA is TGTGCCAGCAGTTATCGGGACAGGGATCCCTCTAACTATGGCTACACCTTC.

The chain employs TRBV9 and TRBJ1-4; D is unclear. The CDR3 loop spans 16 amino acids. The V and J ends lost 3 bases and 0 bases respectively, with 12 bases between them. Germline CDR1 and CDR2: SGDLS and YYNGEE. The DNA for the CDR3 is TGTGCCAGCAGCGCAGGTGGTTTGGCAACTAATGAAAAACTGTTTTTT. Protein product: CASSAGGLATNEKLFF.

The chain links TRBV5-1 to TRBJ1-6; D is ambiguous. The CDR3 is made up of 14 amino acids. Deletions cut 5 bases from V and 8 bases from J, with 14 bases between. Per germline, CDR1 SGHRS and CDR2 YFSETQ. In DNA form, the CDR3 reads TGCGCCAGCAGTCCTGACGATGGTTATTCACCCCTCCACTTT. Protein: CASSPDDGYSPLHF.

Only a few counts were recorded for this clonotype. The chain uses TRBV6-1 and TRBJ1-2, with TRBD1 identical over 8 bases. The V gene's germline CDR1 is MNHNS and CDR2 SASEGT. The CDR3 is 13 residues long. The ends lost 5 bases at V and 8 bases at J; junction bases unmatched: 7. The CDR3: CASSRPGGAGYTF. CDR3 sequence (DNA): TGTGCCAGCAGTCGTCCAGGGGGCGCGGGCTACACCTTC.

The chain couples TRBV4-3 to TRBJ2-1, with 11 nucleotides matching TRBD2. The CDR3 has 15 residues. The J segment lost 4 bases and the V segment lost 6 bases, leaving 5 bases of the junction unmatched. The germline CDR1 and CDR2 sequences are LGHNA and YSLEER. CDR3 nucleotides: TGCGCCAGCAGGCACGGGACTAGCGGTTACAATGAGCAGTTCTTC. It translates to CASRHGTSGYNEQFF.

The chain links TRBV23-1 to TRBJ1-6; D is undetermined. TRBV23-1 counts as an open reading frame of uncertain function. Between the trimmed V and J ends, which lost 2 bases and 6 bases, there was a span of 20 bases. There are 18 residues in the CDR3. CDR3 residues: CASSQTLRTPMVNSPLHF. The CDR3, as DNA: TGCGCCAGCAGTCAAACCCTCCGCACCCCCATGGTTAATTCACCCCTCCACTTT.

The chain is built from TRBV20-1 and TRBJ2-1; D is ambiguous. Germline loops: CDR1 DFQATT, CDR2 SNEGSKA (reference sequence). The CDR3 extends over 15 amino acids. Deletions cut 3 bases from V and 0 bases from J, with 12 bases between. CDR3 amino acids: CSASDTRSSYNEQFF. The CDR3 region has the DNA TGCAGTGCTAGCGATACACGGAGCTCCTACAATGAGCAGTTCTTC.

The V call is TRBV4-3, the J call TRBJ2-1; 7 positions agree with TRBD1. Germline V gene sequence: CDR1 LGHNA, CDR2 YSLEER. The CDR3 consists of 16 residues. The V gene end was trimmed by 2 bases and the J gene end by 3 bases; junction bases not matched to a gene: 7. In nucleotides, the CDR3 is TGCGCCAGCAGCCAATTACCAGGGGGAATCTACAATGAGCAGTTCTTC. This translates into CASSQLPGGIYNEQFF.

The chain carries TRBV30 and TRBJ2-7; D uncertain. The CDR3 length is 11 residues. The germline V and J ends were trimmed by 2 bases and 5 bases, with 7 bases remaining between them. Germline CDR1 is GTSNPN and CDR2 is SVGIG (reference sequence). CDR3 sequence: CAWSPSHEQYF. Here the CDR3 DNA reads TGTGCCTGGAGTCCAAGTCACGAGCAGTACTTC.

In its sample, this clonotype was seen a few times. CDR3 bases: TGTGCCAGCAGGAGAGACTACGAGCAGTACTTC. Translating gives CASRRDYEQYF. The chain joins TRBV6-1 to TRBJ2-7; D uncertain. This CDR3 region has 11 residues. Germline V CDR1 and CDR2: MNHNS, SASEGT. V lost 6 bases to trimming and J lost 3 bases, with 6 bases between them.

A single count supports this clonotype. The rearrangement links TRBV9 to TRBJ1-3; D is undetermined. Trimming stripped 3 bases from V and 6 bases from J, with 7 bases between. CDR1 and CDR2 from the germline V gene are SGDLS and YYNGEE. The CDR3 totals 12 residues. The CDR3 here is CASSGDLNTIYF. Here the CDR3 DNA reads TGTGCCAGCAGCGGTGACCTAAACACCATATATTTT.

As concerns this clonotype: The junction departs from germline at one end; a sequencing error may be responsible. The chain is built from TRBV19 and TRBJ2-7; a possible D gene is TRBD1 (6 bases). From germline, CDR1 is LNHDA and CDR2 SQIVND (reference sequence). CDR3 length: 13 residues. CDR3 coding DNA: TGTGCCGGTAGTACAGGGACATACTACGAGCAGTACTTC. Translated, it gives CAGSTGTYYEQYF.

The chain couples TRBV19 to TRBJ2-2; D gene uncertain. V dropped 5 bases and J dropped 8 bases, with 9 bases sitting between them. CDR3 size: 12 residues. The germline CDR1 and CDR2 sequences are LNHDA and SQIVND (reference sequence). The CDR3 DNA is TGTGCCAGTAGTGCTGCTGTGGGGGAGCTGTTTTTT. This encodes CASSAAVGELFF.

The J gene is TRBJ2-6, the V gene TRBV6-4; maybe TRBD1 (5 bases). Looked up from germline, CDR1 is MRHNA and CDR2 is SNTAGT. This CDR3 spans 16 amino acids. Trimming stripped 3 bases from V and 0 bases from J, with 9 bases between. CDR3 sequence: CASSETGNSGANVLTF. The CDR3 bases are TGTGCCAGCAGTGAAACAGGCAACTCTGGGGCCAACGTCCTGACTTTC.

The V and J genes are TRBV6-1 and TRBJ1-1; D call uncertain. CDR3 size: 12 residues. The germline CDR1 and CDR2 sequences are MNHNS and SASEGT. The V end was cut by 3 bases, the J end by 3 bases, with 5 bases between. In DNA form, the CDR3 reads TGTGCCAGCAGTGACCTCTACACTGAAGCTTTCTTT. Amino acid sequence: CASSDLYTEAFF.

The J gene is TRBJ2-7, the V gene TRBV25-1; weak D call: TRBD2 (6 bases). In germline, CDR1 is MGHDK, CDR2 SYGVNS. With 2 bases removed from V and 3 bases from J, the gap between germline ends came to 17 bases. CDR3 length equals 16 residues. The chain's CDR3 is CASSESRGAGSYEQYF. In DNA form, the CDR3 reads TGTGCCAGCAGTGAAAGTCGGGGCGCGGGAAGCTACGAGCAGTACTTC.